The 2 T cell receptor beta chains given below trace back to one sample, sequenced in a study of spatial heterogeneity in lung cancer. Study-wide results and limits: One measure, the expanded intratumoral alpha and beta TCR count, tracked tumor mutation counts.

Indicated time point: sample taken at primary tumor resection. These TCRs are of unknown antigen specificity. MiXCR was run by TCRdb on the 5' RACE reads, yielding one entry per CDR3 protein. The data contain about 9,300 distinct CDR3 sequences, about 53% of them seen just once; the ten biggest clones take up around 26%. The sample was lung tumor tissue, taken at surgery. Every receptor here comes from a female donor with early-stage non-small cell lung cancer.

Concerning this clonotype itself: This beta chain is a stray sequence in a library constructed for alpha chains; its clone size is not meaningful. V is TRBV11-2 and J is TRBJ2-2, with D unclear. CDR3 length equals 13 residues. V was pared by 3 bases and J by 6 bases, with 8 bases between. In germline, CDR1 is SGHAT, CDR2 FQNNGV. This CDR3 is CASSFSVSGELFF. The DNA for the CDR3 is TGTGCCAGCAGCTTCTCCGTTTCCGGGGAGCTGTTTTTT.

In the case of this clonotype: As an off-target read in a library built for alpha chains, this beta chain has a frequency of little significance. This sequence joins TRBV29-1 and TRBJ2-5, with D possibly being TRBD1 (5 bases). Germline values: CDR1 SQVTM, CDR2 ANQGSEA. V lost 7 bases and J 1 base, leaving 10 bases between the germline ends. This CDR3 spans 12 amino acids. DNA of the CDR3: TGCAGCGCGACAGTACCCCAAGAGACCCAGTACTTC. This encodes CSATVPQETQYF.